The 28 T cell receptor beta chains reported below all come from one sample, sequenced in a study of blood T cell repertoires in COVID-19. Clones were read by immunoSEQ multiplex PCR, and TCRdb kept only the in-frame ones, dropping some. This repertoire shows some 150,000 clones, 87% found once; its top ten account for less than 4.5%. Sample: peripheral blood. The origin of the receptors is a woman aged 55-69 years with active or convalescent COVID-19.

The chain couples TRBV15 to TRBJ2-3; no firm D call. Trimming removed 11 bases at V and 4 bases at J, with 19 bases between. This CDR3 spans 14 amino acids. Germline CDR1 is LNHNV and CDR2 is YYDKDF (reference sequence). CDR3 in amino acids: CAASTPSFPDTQYF. DNA of the CDR3: TGTGCCGCCTCGACTCCTTCTTTCCCAGATACGCAGTATTTT.

This chain connects TRBV3-1 (or the pseudogene TRBV3-2) to TRBJ1-3; D is perhaps TRBD1 (5 bases). This CDR3 has 15 amino acids. Trimming took 0 bases from V and 2 from J, leaving 8 bases between them. In germline, CDR1 is LGHDT, CDR2 YNNKEL (reference sequence). This CDR3 reads CASSQDSGTGNTIYF. DNA of the CDR3: TGTGCCAGCAGCCAAGATTCAGGGACTGGAAACACCATATATTTT.

The chain recombines TRBV20-1 with TRBJ2-1, with 8 positions matching TRBD2. V gave up 3 bases and J gave up 7 bases; unmatched junction bases: 11. This CDR3 comprises 15 residues. Germline CDR1 reads DFQATT; CDR2 reads SNEGSKA (reference sequence). CDR3 coding DNA: TGCAGTGCTAGTGCCGGGACTAGTTTCTCAAATGAGCAGTTCTTC. Translated, it gives CSASAGTSFSNEQFF.

The rearrangement joins TRBV3-1 (or the pseudogene TRBV3-2) to TRBJ2-4; D is unresolved. Germline CDR1 LGHDT, CDR2 YNNKEL (reference sequence). This CDR3 is built from 17 residues. Trimming pared 2 bases from V and 7 bases from J, leaving 21 bases between. The CDR3 nucleotides read TGTGCCAGCAGCCAACCCCGTTGCCGGCCTGGGCCCAACATTCAGTACTTC. Translating it yields CASSQPRCRPGPNIQYF.

This sequence joins TRBV5-1 and TRBJ1-3; no clear D gene. CDR1 is SGHRS, CDR2 YFSETQ, per germline. V was pared by 0 bases and J by 0 bases, with 4 bases between. This CDR3 comprises 14 residues. The CDR3 DNA is TGCGCCAGCAGCTTGGGTTACTCTGGAAACACCATATATTTT. This encodes CASSLGYSGNTIYF.

This clone occurred a few times. The V and J genes are TRBV7-2 and TRBJ1-1; 7 nucleotides agree with TRBD1. Germline CDR1 reads SGHTA; CDR2 reads FQGNSA. The CDR3 is made up of 14 amino acids. V lost 1 base and J lost 6; bases outside the gene matches: 5. CDR3 nucleotide sequence: TGTGCCAGCAGCTTAGGCAGGGGGATATCTGAAGCTTTCTTT. Protein: CASSLGRGISEAFF.

The rearrangement links TRBV10-1 to TRBJ2-7; the match to TRBD1 covers 11 bases. Looked up from germline, CDR1 is WNHNN and CDR2 is SYGVQD (reference sequence). The CDR3 runs 17 residues. V shed 0 bases, J shed 6 bases, and the junction held 10 bases outside the gene matches. This CDR3 reads CASSESVRTGGRGEQYF. DNA for the CDR3: TGCGCCAGCAGTGAGTCGGTGAGGACAGGGGGCAGGGGCGAGCAGTACTTC.

V is TRBV18 and J is TRBJ1-5; D is uncertain. Per the germline V gene, CDR1 is KGHSH and CDR2 is LQKENI. The CDR3 has 13 amino acids. V was cut by 6 bases and J by 3 bases, with 9 bases left in between. CDR3 residues: CASSPTDNQPQHF. The CDR3 nucleotides read TGTGCCAGCTCCCCAACTGACAATCAGCCCCAGCATTTT.

V and J are TRBV18 and TRBJ1-1; 7 nucleotides agree with TRBD1. The V segment lost 2 bases and the J segment 8 bases; nucleotides outside the gene matches: 2. This CDR3 is built from 12 residues. Germline CDR1 KGHSH, CDR2 LQKENI. Here the CDR3 DNA reads TGTGCCAGCTCACCAGAGGGACAGGAAGCTTTCTTT. This codes for CASSPEGQEAFF.

The genes are TRBV7-6 and TRBJ2-7, with 8 bases fitting TRBD2. Germline V lookup: CDR1 SGHVS, CDR2 FNYEAQ. V lost 5 bases to trimming and J lost 2 bases; unmatched junction nucleotides: 14. This CDR3 has 17 residues. CDR3 region: CASSPLPVGGGTYEQYF. The CDR3 DNA reads TGTGCCAGCAGCCCCCTACCGGTCGGCGGGGGGACCTACGAGCAGTACTTC.

V usage is TRBV18 and J usage is TRBJ1-6; a possible D gene is TRBD1 (5 bases). The V end was cut by 6 bases, the J end by 6 bases, with 9 bases between. Germline V gene data show CDR1 as KGHSH and CDR2 as LQKENI. This CDR3 spans 13 amino acids. The CDR3 DNA is TGTGCCAGCTCGACAGCTAGTAATTCACCCCTCCACTTT. This gives the protein CASSTASNSPLHF.

This chain links TRBV9 with TRBJ1-3, with D possibly being TRBD1 (5 bases). Germline values: CDR1 SGDLS, CDR2 YYNGEE. This CDR3 contains 15 residues. The V gene lost 4 bases and the J gene lost 0 bases, with 11 bases spanning the gap. The CDR3 DNA is TGTGCCAGCAGCTCGGACATGAGCTCTGGAAACACCATATATTTT. Translated, it gives CASSSDMSSGNTIYF.

This clone was counted only a few times. This sequence joins TRBV6-2 or TRBV6-3 and TRBJ1-1, with 9 bases fitting TRBD1. The V gene's germline CDR1 is MNHEY and CDR2 SVGEGT. V shed 5 bases and J 7 bases; nucleotides not matched to a gene: 11. The CDR3 consists of 15 residues. CDR3 in amino acids: CASSPITGGIGEAFF. The CDR3 DNA sequence: TGTGCCAGCAGTCCCATAACAGGGGGCATTGGTGAAGCTTTCTTT.

J is TRBJ1-5 and V is TRBV10-3; possible D gene TRBD1, 6 bases. The CDR3 is made up of 13 amino acids. The V and J ends lost 5 bases and 8 bases respectively, with 13 bases between them. Germline V gene lookup returns CDR1 ENHRY and CDR2 SYGVKD. CDR3 coding DNA: TGTGCCATCAGTAGACAGGTGGAAGAGCCCCAGCATTTT. Translation: CAISRQVEEPQHF.

This clone appeared a single time. V gene TRBV7-2 combines with J gene TRBJ2-1, with 11 bases that match TRBD1. CDR1 is SGHTA, CDR2 FQGNSA, per germline. CDR3 size: 16 residues. The trim removed 0 bases at V and 3 bases at J, leaving 1 base unmatched. The CDR3: CASSLAGTGGYNEQFF. CDR3 sequence (DNA): TGTGCCAGCAGCTTAGCTGGGACAGGGGGCTACAATGAGCAGTTCTTC.

There are a few counts of this clone. The V call is TRBV5-1, the J call TRBJ2-7, with D unresolved. Germline-derived CDR1 and CDR2 are SGHRS and YFSETQ. The V gene lost 0 bases and the J gene lost 7 bases, with 11 bases spanning the gap. The CDR3 contains 13 residues. The CDR3 DNA reads TGCGCCAGCAGCTTGGAACGAGCTCATGAGCAGTACTTC. It codes for CASSLERAHEQYF.

The chain joins TRBV7-9 to TRBJ1-1; 8 nucleotides agree with TRBD1. The V and J ends lost 2 bases and 2 bases, in that order; junction bases with no gene match: 1. Germline CDR1 SEHNR, CDR2 FQNEAQ (reference sequence). The CDR3 has 14 amino acids. The CDR3 here is CASSLQGANTEAFF. As DNA, the CDR3 is TGTGCCAGCAGCTTACAGGGGGCCAACACTGAAGCTTTCTTT.

The rearrangement uses TRBV9 and TRBJ2-7; maybe TRBD1 (5 bases). Germline loops: CDR1 SGDLS, CDR2 YYNGEE. The CDR3 covers 13 residues. V was cut by 1 base and J by 5 bases, with 10 bases left in between. CDR3 amino acids: CASSVRGLDEQYF. As DNA, the CDR3 is TGTGCCAGCAGCGTAAGGGGTTTGGACGAGCAGTACTTC. The entire variable domain, with the rest obtained from reference TRBV9 and TRBJ2-7, is as follows: DSGVTQTPKHLITATGQRVTLRCSPRSGDLSVYWYQQSLDQGLQFLIQYYNGEERAKGNILERFSAQQFPDLHSELNLSSLELGDSALYFCASSVRGLDEQYFGPGTRLTVT.

Of note for this clone: The same CDR3 is also encoded by other DNA sequences in this sample. The chain joins TRBV12-3 or TRBV12-4 to TRBJ2-7; the D gene is possibly TRBD2 (6 bases). Trimming stripped 4 bases from V and 2 bases from J, with 9 bases between. The CDR3 consists of 13 residues. The CDR3 DNA sequence: TGTGCCAGCAGTTCGGGACTGGCCTACGAGCAGTACTTC. The encoded protein is CASSSGLAYEQYF.

The V call is TRBV28, the J call TRBJ1-3; D not certain. The CDR3 contains 14 residues. Trimming pared 9 bases from V and 0 bases from J, leaving 12 bases between. Germline values: CDR1 MDHEN, CDR2 SYDVKM. The CDR3 here is CASHFKNSGNTIYF. CDR3 nucleotides: TGTGCCAGTCACTTCAAAAACTCTGGAAACACCATATATTTT.

V and J are TRBV7-9 and TRBJ1-1; 8 nucleotides align to TRBD1. The CDR3 length is 15 residues. The V segment lost 5 bases and the J segment 4 bases; nucleotides outside the gene matches: 9. The germline V gene encodes CDR1 SEHNR and CDR2 FQNEAQ (reference sequence). The CDR3 loop reads CASSRSGQGSTEAFF. For the CDR3, the DNA is TGTGCCAGCAGCCGAAGCGGACAGGGAAGCACTGAAGCTTTCTTT.

This clone was observed a single time. This rearrangement joins TRBV3-1 (or the pseudogene TRBV3-2) to TRBJ2-1; 9 bases fit TRBD1. Per germline, CDR1 LGHDT and CDR2 YNNKEL (reference sequence). This CDR3 is 16 amino acids long. The V segment lost 6 bases and the J segment 8 bases; nucleotides outside the gene matches: 14. The CDR3, as DNA: TGTGCCAGCAGGCACTCCGGGACAGGGTCTCTGTATGAGCAGTTCTTC. This gives the protein CASRHSGTGSLYEQFF.

This chain joins TRBV3-1 (or the pseudogene TRBV3-2) and TRBJ2-1; 12 positions agree with TRBD2. This CDR3 contains 14 residues. CDR1 and CDR2 from the germline V gene are LGHDT and YNNKEL (reference sequence). J lost 7 bases, V lost 6 bases, and 4 bases had no gene match. CDR3 region: CASSRTSGVNEQFF. Here the CDR3 DNA reads TGTGCCAGCAGTCGGACTAGCGGGGTGAATGAGCAGTTCTTC.

The chain recombines TRBV2 with TRBJ1-2; D is perhaps TRBD1 (5 bases). CDR3 size: 13 residues. Trimming cost V 6 bases and J 8 bases, with 16 bases left between them. Looked up from germline, CDR1 is SNHLY and CDR2 is FYNNEI. The CDR3 DNA follows: TGTGCCAGCAGGGGGAGGGGAAGGCACGGCTACACCTTC. Translating gives CASRGRGRHGYTF.

The chain links TRBV19 to TRBJ1-6; a weak D match, TRBD1 (5 bases). The CDR3 totals 15 residues. Looked up from germline, CDR1 is LNHDA and CDR2 is SQIVND (reference sequence). With 1 base removed from V and 7 bases from J, the gap between germline ends came to 11 bases. CDR3 region: CASSIAQTVNSPLHF. The CDR3, as DNA: TGTGCCAGTAGTATAGCGCAGACAGTGAATTCACCCCTCCACTTT. Full variable domain (remainder filled in from reference TRBV19 and TRBJ1-6): DGGITQSPKYLFRKEGQNVTLSCEQNLNHDAMYWYRQDPGQGLRLIYYSQIVNDFQKGDIAEGYSVSREKKESFPLTVTSAQKNPTAFYLCASSIAQTVNSPLHFGNGTRLTVT.

This rearrangement joins TRBV5-5 to TRBJ1-2, with TRBD1 identical over 8 bases. V shed 0 bases, J shed 4 bases, and the junction held 14 bases outside the gene matches. The CDR3 sequence is 18 residues long. The germline V gene encodes CDR1 SGHKS and CDR2 YYEKEE (reference sequence). The chain's CDR3 is CASSLGDWGTGPSYGYTF. The CDR3 nucleotides are TGTGCCAGCAGCTTGGGGGATTGGGGGACAGGCCCTTCCTATGGCTACACCTTC.

J is TRBJ2-7 and V is TRBV2; 8 positions agree with TRBD2. Germline V lookup: CDR1 SNHLY, CDR2 FYNNEI. The CDR3 is 14 amino acids. V shed 7 bases and J 2 bases; nucleotides not matched to a gene: 7. This CDR3 is CASKMSGGAYEQYF. The CDR3 DNA follows: TGTGCCAGCAAGATGAGCGGGGGCGCCTACGAGCAGTACTTC.

The rearrangement joins TRBV11-2 to TRBJ1-4, with no clear D. The CDR3 is made up of 17 amino acids. Germline V gene sequence: CDR1 SGHAT, CDR2 FQNNGV. The germline V and J ends were trimmed by 6 bases and 0 bases, with 17 bases remaining between them. CDR3: CASSPPPGTSTNEKLFF. The CDR3 nucleotides are TGTGCCAGCAGTCCCCCACCAGGCACTTCAACTAATGAAAAACTGTTTTTT.